Sequencing of this T cell receptor beta chain was carried out in a study of T cell repertoires in cytomegalovirus infection. Study-wide context: Both recently identified HLA-C-restricted and well-studied HLA-B-restricted CMV epitopes were used in the study. Findings and caveats of the study: Summed public TCR beta family frequency identified CMV carriers bearing the relevant HLA. It was HLA-C-restricted CMV-specific TCR beta clonotypes that dominated the response ex vivo.

The CDR3 loop spans 15 amino acids. Germline V gives CDR1 LGHNA, CDR2 YSLEER. Trimming took 1 base from V and 0 from J, leaving 7 bases between them. Via MiXCR, TCRdb re-called the reads, giving one row per CDR3 protein. The table lists some 940,000 distinct CDR3 sequences, around 32% of them singletons. This clonotype has a handful of counts. What it recognizes is unknown. This TCR derives from a human donor in good health (CMV status not recorded). Some clones in this sample may be carry-over from other donors' samples. The rearrangement links TRBV4-3 to TRBJ2-1; unclear D gene. The specimen was cultured CD8+ T cells from PBMCs, collected from culture after CMV antigen stimulation. The CDR3 DNA sequence: TGCGCCAGCAGCCAAGCCTTTCCCTCCTACAATGAGCAGTTCTTC. This codes for CASSQAFPSYNEQFF.